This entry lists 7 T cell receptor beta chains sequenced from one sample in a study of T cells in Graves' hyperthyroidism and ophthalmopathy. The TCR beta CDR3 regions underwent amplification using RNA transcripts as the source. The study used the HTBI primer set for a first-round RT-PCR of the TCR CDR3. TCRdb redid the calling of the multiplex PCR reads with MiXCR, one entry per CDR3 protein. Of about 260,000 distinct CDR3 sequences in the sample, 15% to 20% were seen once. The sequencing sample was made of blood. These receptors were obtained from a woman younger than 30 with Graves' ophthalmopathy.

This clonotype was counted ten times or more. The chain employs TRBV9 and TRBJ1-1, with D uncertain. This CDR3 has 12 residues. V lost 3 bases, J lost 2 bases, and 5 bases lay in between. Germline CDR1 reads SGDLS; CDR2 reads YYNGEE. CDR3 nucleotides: TGTGCCAGCAGCGCGGACAACACTGAAGCTTTCTTT. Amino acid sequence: CASSADNTEAFF. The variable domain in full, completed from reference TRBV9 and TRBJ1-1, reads DSGVTQTPKHLITATGQRVTLRCSPRSGDLSVYWYQQSLDQGLQFLIQYYNGEERAKGNILERFSAQQFPDLHSELNLSSLELGDSALYFCASSADNTEAFFGQGTRLTVV.

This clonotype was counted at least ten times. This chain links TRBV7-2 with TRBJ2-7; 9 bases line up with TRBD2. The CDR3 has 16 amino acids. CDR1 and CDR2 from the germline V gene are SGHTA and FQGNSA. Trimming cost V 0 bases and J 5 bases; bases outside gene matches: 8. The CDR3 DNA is TGTGCCAGCAGCTTAGCGCCGGCGGGAGGGTCGGACGAGCAGTACTTC. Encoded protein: CASSLAPAGGSDEQYF.

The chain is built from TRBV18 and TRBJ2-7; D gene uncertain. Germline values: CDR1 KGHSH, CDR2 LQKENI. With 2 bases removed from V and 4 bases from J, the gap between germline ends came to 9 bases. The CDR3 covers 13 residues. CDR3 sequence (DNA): TGTGCCAGCTCACCAGGTAGTACGTACGAGCAGTACTTC. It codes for CASSPGSTYEQYF.

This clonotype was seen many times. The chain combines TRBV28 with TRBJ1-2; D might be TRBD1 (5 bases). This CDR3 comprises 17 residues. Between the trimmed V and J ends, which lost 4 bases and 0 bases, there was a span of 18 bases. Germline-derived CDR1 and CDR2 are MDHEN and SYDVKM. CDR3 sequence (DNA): TGTGCCAGCAGTTATATAAGGGACGGTCCAGCTAACTATGGCTACACCTTC. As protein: CASSYIRDGPANYGYTF.

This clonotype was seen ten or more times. The CDR3 sequence is CAWSVRATGQAVDEQFF. In DNA, the CDR3 is TGTGCCTGGAGTGTACGCGCAACGGGACAGGCTGTCGATGAGCAGTTCTTC. This chain joins TRBV30 and TRBJ2-1, with TRBD1 matching over 8 bases. This CDR3 has 17 residues. V lost 0 bases and J lost 8; bases outside the gene matches: 15. Germline CDR1 is GTSNPN and CDR2 is SVGIG (reference sequence). The variable domain in full, completed from reference TRBV30 and TRBJ2-1, reads SQTIHQWPATLVQPVGSPLSLECTVEGTSNPNLYWYRQAAGRGLQLLFYSVGIGQISSEVPQNLSASRPQDRQFILSSKKLLLSDSGFYLCAWSVRATGQAVDEQFFGPGTRLTVL.

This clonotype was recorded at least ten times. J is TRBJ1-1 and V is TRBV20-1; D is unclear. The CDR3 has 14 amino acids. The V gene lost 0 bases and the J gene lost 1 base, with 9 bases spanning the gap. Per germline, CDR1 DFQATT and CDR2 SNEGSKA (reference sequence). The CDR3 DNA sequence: TGCAGTGCTAGAGATTCGGGGAGGAACACTGAAGCTTTCTTT. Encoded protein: CSARDSGRNTEAFF.

The CDR3 coding sequence is TGTGCCAGCAGTTTATCCTCTGAGCAGTTCTTC. This translates into CASSLSSEQFF. This chain joins TRBV27 and TRBJ2-1; D gene uncertain. CDR1 is MNHEY, CDR2 SMNVEV, per germline (reference sequence). The ends were cut back, 0 bases at V and 9 bases at J, with 3 bases in the middle. CDR3 length: 11 amino acids.